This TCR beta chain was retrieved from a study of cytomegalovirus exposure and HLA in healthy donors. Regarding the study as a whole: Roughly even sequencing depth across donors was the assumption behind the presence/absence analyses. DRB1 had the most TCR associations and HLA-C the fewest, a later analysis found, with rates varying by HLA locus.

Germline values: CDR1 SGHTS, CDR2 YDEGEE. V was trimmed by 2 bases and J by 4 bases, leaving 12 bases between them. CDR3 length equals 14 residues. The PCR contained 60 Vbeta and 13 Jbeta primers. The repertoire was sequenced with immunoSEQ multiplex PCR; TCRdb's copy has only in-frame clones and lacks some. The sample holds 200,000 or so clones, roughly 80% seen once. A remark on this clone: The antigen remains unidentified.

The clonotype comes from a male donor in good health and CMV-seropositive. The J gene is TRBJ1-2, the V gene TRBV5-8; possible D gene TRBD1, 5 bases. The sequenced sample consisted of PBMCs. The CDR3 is CASSLGGGVYGYTF. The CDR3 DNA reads TGTGCCAGCAGCTTAGGAGGAGGGGTCTATGGCTACACCTTC.